This is a list of T cell receptor beta chains from one sample in a study of cytomegalovirus exposure and HLA in healthy donors. Produced via immunoSEQ multiplex PCR; TCRdb's table is partial and in-frame only. The sample gives around 33,000 clones, 60% to 80% of which show up once; around 8.2% is in the top ten. Sample: PBMCs. Source of these receptors: a woman aged 30 to 39 in good health and CMV-seropositive. Both conserved end residues are part of each CDR3.

TRBV4-1	TRBJ1-1	CASSHQSVRFGEAFF
TRBV6-6	TRBJ1-2	CAISERFYGYTF
TRBV18	TRBJ2-7	CASSLGLAGTEQYF
TRBV19	TRBJ1-5	CATKTWGTGGNQPQHF
TRBV27	TRBJ2-7	CASSFYPSTTGEQYF
TRBV5-1	TRBJ2-1	CASSPQRDRYNEQFF
TRBV2	TRBJ2-1	CASKSGSYNEQFF
TRBV9	TRBJ2-5	CASSVDSGGAYKETQYF
TRBV7-9	TRBJ1-2	CSSSLSLTGDLNYGYTF
TRBV11-1	TRBJ2-5	CASSLGGLKETQYF
TRBV4-1	TRBJ2-7	CASSQDGLAGEQYF
TRBV4-1	TRBJ2-3	CASSQPVSADDTQYF
TRBV19	TRBJ2-1	CATSATTAYNEQFF
TRBV19	TRBJ2-3	CASSILQGTGTDTQYF
TRBV7-9	TRBJ2-3	CASSLRGQTDTQYF
TRBV5-1	-	CASSLTAGGSYEQYF
TRBV30	TRBJ1-2	CAWSVRDRGLEGYGYTF
TRBV7-2	TRBJ2-7	CASSDFLRGEQYF
TRBV7-3	TRBJ2-3	CASSAGGGQGTDTQYF
TRBV2	TRBJ2-3	CASSLSGGDTDTQYF
TRBV5-1	TRBJ2-7	CASSLGLAGGGEQYF
TRBV6-5	TRBJ1-2	CASSHETGNYGYTF
TRBV28	TRBJ2-1	CASRREVGNEQFF
TRBV27	TRBJ2-2	CASTDVAGGNTGELFF
TRBV28	TRBJ2-2	CASSPSGAGHGELFF
TRBV28	TRBJ1-2	CASSLPGVAGRYTF
TRBV23-1	TRBJ2-7	CASTRGWVYF
TRBV5-1	-	CASSLGGGRSEQYF
TRBV28	TRBJ1-4	CASSLTRGLDEKLFF
TRBV6-1	TRBJ2-3	CASSEQVRVSTDTQYF
TRBV7-3	TRBJ1-2	CASSPRDRGDYGYTF
TRBV18	TRBJ1-5	CASSPGQLDRPQHF
TRBV7-2	TRBJ2-1	CASSSPLPGNEQFF
TRBV30	TRBJ1-5	CAWTNPGTVNQPQHF
TRBV7-9	TRBJ2-7	CASSLKGACEQYF
TRBV5-1	TRBJ2-3	CASSPLPTDTQYF
TRBV7-9	TRBJ1-2	CASSFGGQGGYTF
TRBV18	TRBJ2-3	CASSPQSYRADTQYF
TRBV27	TRBJ2-7	CARSFLSGGASYEQYF
TRBV19	TRBJ1-2	CASLRQGQSGPYGYTF
TRBV27	TRBJ2-7	CASKRGGSYEQYF
TRBV28	TRBJ2-5	CASSEMRETQYF